This T cell receptor beta chain derives from a study of cytomegalovirus exposure and HLA in healthy donors. Study conclusions and caveats: A few V segments could not be told apart, such as TRBV6-2 and TRBV6-3, and were left out.

The PCR ran on 60 Vbeta and 13 Jbeta primers. Some clones are missing from TCRdb's copy, which holds only in-frame ones; the method was immunoSEQ multiplex PCR. The sample shows over 100,000 clones, more than 60% of them seen only once. Of note for this clone: Antigen: not known. One end of the junction fails to match germline, which may point to a read error.

The CDR3 length is 15 residues. Germline loops: CDR1 SGHRS, CDR2 YFSETQ. The material sequenced was PBMCs. V gene TRBV5-1 combines with J gene TRBJ1-1; unclear D gene. The receptor comes from a woman in her thirties or forties in good health and CMV-seropositive. The CDR3 nucleotides read TGCGCCAGCAGCTTTGACCCGGCCGGGAACGCTGAAGCTTTCTTT. Amino acid sequence: CASSFDPAGNAEAFF.